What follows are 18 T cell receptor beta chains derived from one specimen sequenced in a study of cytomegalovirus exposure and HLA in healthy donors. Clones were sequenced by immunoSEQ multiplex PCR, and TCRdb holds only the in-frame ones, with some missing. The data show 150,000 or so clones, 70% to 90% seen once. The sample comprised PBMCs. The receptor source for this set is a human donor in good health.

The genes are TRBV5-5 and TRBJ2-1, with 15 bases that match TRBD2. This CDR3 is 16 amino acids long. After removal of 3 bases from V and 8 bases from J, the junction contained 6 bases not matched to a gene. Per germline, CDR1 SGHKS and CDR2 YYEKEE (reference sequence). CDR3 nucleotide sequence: TGTGCCAGCAGCTCCGACGGACTAGCGGGGGGGGATGAGCAGTTCTTC. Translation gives CASSSDGLAGGDEQFF.

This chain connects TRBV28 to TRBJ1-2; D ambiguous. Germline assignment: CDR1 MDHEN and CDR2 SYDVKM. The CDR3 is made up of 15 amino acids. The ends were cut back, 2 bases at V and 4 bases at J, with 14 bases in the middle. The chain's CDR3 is CASSLPRGPGYGYTF. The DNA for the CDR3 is TGTGCCAGCAGTTTACCAAGAGGGCCCGGCTATGGCTACACCTTC.

CDR3 in amino acids: CASSQTGQDQNYGYTF. CDR3 sequence (DNA): TGTGCCAGCTCACAGACCGGACAGGACCAGAACTATGGCTACACCTTC. The chain joins TRBV18 to TRBJ1-2, with 7 positions matching TRBD1. Germline CDR1 reads KGHSH; CDR2 reads LQKENI. This CDR3 comprises 16 residues. Germline trimming cut 4 bases from V and 2 bases from J; bases unmatched to any gene: 10.

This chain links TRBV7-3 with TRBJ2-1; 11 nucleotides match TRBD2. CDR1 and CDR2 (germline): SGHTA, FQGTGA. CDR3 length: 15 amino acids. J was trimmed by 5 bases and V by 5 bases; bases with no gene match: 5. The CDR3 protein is CASSLSGGADNEQFF. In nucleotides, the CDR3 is TGTGCCAGCAGCCTTAGCGGGGGGGCAGACAATGAGCAGTTCTTC.

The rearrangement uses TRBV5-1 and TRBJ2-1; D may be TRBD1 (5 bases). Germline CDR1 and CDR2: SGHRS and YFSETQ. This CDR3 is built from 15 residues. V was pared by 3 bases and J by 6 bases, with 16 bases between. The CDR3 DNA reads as TGCGCCAGCAGCTCAGGCCAGGGAAAAGCCAATGAGCAGTTCTTC. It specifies CASSSGQGKANEQFF.

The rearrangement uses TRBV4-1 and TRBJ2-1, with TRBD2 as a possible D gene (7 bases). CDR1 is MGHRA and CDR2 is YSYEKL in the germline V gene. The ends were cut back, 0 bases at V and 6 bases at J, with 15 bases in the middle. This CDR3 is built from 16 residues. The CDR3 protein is CASSQEGGGRVNEQFF. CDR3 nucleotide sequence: TGCGCCAGCAGCCAAGAAGGGGGAGGGCGGGTCAATGAGCAGTTCTTC.

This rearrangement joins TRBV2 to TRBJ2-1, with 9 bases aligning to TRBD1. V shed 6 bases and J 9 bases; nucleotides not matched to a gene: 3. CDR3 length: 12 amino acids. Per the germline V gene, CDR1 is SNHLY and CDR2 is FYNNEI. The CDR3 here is CASSTGGGEQFF. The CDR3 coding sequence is TGTGCCAGCAGCACAGGGGGCGGTGAGCAGTTCTTC.

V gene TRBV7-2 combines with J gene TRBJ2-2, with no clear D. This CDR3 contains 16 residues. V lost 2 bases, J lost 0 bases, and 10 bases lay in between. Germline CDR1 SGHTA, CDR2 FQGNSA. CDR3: CASSLRQASNTGELFF. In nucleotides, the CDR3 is TGTGCCAGCAGCTTACGGCAGGCCTCGAACACCGGGGAGCTGTTTTTT.

CDR3 coding DNA: TGCGCCAGCAGCTTGAGCGGAAAGGGCTCCTACGAGCAGTACTTC. Its translation: CASSLSGKGSYEQYF. This sequence joins TRBV5-1 and TRBJ2-7; TRBD2 is a possible D gene (5 bases). CDR1 SGHRS and CDR2 YFSETQ come from the germline V gene. V was cut by 1 base and J by 0 bases, with 11 bases left in between. This CDR3 is built from 15 residues.

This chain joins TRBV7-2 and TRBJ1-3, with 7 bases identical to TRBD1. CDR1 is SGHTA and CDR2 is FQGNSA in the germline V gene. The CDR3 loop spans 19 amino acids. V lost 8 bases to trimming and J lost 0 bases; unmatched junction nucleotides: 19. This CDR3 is CASSFNRGSSTHSGNTIYF. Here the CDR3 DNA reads TGTGCCAGCTCTTTCAACAGGGGATCCTCCACCCACTCTGGAAACACCATATATTTT.

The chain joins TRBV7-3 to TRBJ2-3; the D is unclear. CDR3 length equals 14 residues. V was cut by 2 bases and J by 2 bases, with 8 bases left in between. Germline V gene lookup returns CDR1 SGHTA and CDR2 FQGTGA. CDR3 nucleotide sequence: TGTGCCAGCAGCTTAGTTAGTGACACAGATACGCAGTATTTT. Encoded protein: CASSLVSDTDTQYF.

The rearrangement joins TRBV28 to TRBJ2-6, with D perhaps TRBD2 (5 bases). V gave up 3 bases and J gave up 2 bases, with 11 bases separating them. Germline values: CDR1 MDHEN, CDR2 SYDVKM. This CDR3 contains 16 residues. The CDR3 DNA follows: TGTGCCAGCAGTTTTCGCGGAGCGGCTGGGGCCAACGTCCTGACTTTC. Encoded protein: CASSFRGAAGANVLTF.

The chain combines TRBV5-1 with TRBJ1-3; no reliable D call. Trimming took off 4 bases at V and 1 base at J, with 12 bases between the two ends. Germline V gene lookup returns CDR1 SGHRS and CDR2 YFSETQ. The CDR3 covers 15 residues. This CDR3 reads CASSPGSGSGNTIYF. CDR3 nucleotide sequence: TGCGCCAGCAGCCCAGGCTCGGGATCTGGAAACACCATATATTTT.

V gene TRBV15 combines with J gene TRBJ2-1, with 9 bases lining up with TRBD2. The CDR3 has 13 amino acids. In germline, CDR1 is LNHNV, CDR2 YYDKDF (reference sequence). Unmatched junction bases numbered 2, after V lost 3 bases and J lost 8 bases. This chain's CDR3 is CATSRGLADEQFF. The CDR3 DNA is TGTGCCACCAGCAGGGGACTAGCCGATGAGCAGTTCTTC.

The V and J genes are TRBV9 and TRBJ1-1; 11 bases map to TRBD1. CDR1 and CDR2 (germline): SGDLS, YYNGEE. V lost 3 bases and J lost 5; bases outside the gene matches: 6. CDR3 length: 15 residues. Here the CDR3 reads CASSAPGTGGTEAFF. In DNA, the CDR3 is TGTGCCAGCAGCGCTCCGGGGACAGGGGGAACTGAAGCTTTCTTT.

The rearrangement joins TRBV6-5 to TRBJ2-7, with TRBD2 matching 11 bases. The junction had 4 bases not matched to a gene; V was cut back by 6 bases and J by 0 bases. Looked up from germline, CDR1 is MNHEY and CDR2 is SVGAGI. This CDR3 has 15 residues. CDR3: CASRTSGVSSYEQYF. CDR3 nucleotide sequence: TGTGCCAGCAGGACTAGCGGGGTAAGCTCCTACGAGCAGTACTTC.

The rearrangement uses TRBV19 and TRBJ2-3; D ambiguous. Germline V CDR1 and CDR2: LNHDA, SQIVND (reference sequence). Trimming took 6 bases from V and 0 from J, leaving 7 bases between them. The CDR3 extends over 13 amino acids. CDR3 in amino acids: CASSGGSTDTQYF. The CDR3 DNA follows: TGTGCCAGTAGCGGCGGAAGCACAGATACGCAGTATTTT.

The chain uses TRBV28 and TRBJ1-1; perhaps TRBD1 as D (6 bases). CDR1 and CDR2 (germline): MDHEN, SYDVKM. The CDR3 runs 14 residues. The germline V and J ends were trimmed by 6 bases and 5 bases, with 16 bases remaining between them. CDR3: CASRPQGRVTEAFF. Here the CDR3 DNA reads TGTGCCAGCAGGCCCCAGGGGCGGGTAACTGAAGCTTTCTTT.